Each of the 22 T cell receptor beta chains below was sequenced from the same sample in a study of radiotherapy plus CTLA-4 blockade in lung cancer. Produced via immunoSEQ multiplex PCR; TCRdb's table is partial and in-frame only. Of more than 60,000 clones listed, 76% are singletons. The sample in question was peripheral blood, obtained from a patient treated with radiotherapy plus ipilimumab. These receptor sequences come from a human donor with non-small cell lung cancer who had a complete response to radiotherapy plus ipilimumab.

The V call is TRBV7-2, the J call TRBJ1-3, with 11 positions matching TRBD1. Per the germline V gene, CDR1 is SGHTA and CDR2 is FQGNSA. CDR3 size: 15 residues. The V and J ends lost 5 bases and 9 bases, in that order; junction bases with no gene match: 9. The CDR3 loop is CASSPDPGQGVTIYF. The CDR3 coding sequence is TGTGCCAGCAGCCCCGATCCGGGACAGGGGGTCACCATATATTTT. The whole variable domain, filled in from reference TRBV7-2 and TRBJ1-3, reads GAGVSQSPSNKVTEKGKDVELRCDPISGHTALYWYRQSLGQGLEFLIYFQGNSAPDKSGLPSDRFSAERTGGSVSTLTIQRTQQEDSAVYLCASSPDPGQGVTIYFGEGSWLTVV.

The genes are TRBV5-6 and TRBJ2-7, with D tentatively TRBD1 (6 bases). Trimming took off 3 bases at V and 5 bases at J, with 15 bases between the two ends. Germline V gene sequence: CDR1 SGHDT, CDR2 YYEEEE. The CDR3 contains 14 residues. The DNA of the CDR3 is TGTGCCAGCAGCTCCCAGGGGATTGTGGACGAGCAGTACTTC. It encodes CASSSQGIVDEQYF.

The chain recombines TRBV5-1 with TRBJ2-1, with TRBD2 matching over 7 bases. Per the germline V gene, CDR1 is SGHRS and CDR2 is YFSETQ. V shed 7 bases, J shed 4 bases, and the junction held 20 bases outside the gene matches. This CDR3 comprises 18 residues. The CDR3 DNA sequence: TGCGCCAGCTCAAATCCGGAACGGGGACTAAATTTATACAATGAGCAGTTCTTC. It specifies CASSNPERGLNLYNEQFF. Variable domain in full (rest from reference TRBV5-1 and TRBJ2-1): KAGVTQTPRYLIKTRGQQVTLSCSPISGHRSVSWYQQTPGQGLQFLFEYFSETQRNKGNFPGRFSGRQFSNSRSEMNVSTLELGDSALYLCASSNPERGLNLYNEQFFGPGTRLTVL.

J is TRBJ2-7 and V is TRBV7-2; D not certain. V dropped 5 bases and J dropped 6 bases, with 17 bases sitting between them. This CDR3 region has 14 residues. CDR1 and CDR2 (germline): SGHTA, FQGNSA. CDR3 bases: TGTGCCAGCAGCCTCGAACAGTTATCGGTCGAGCAGTACTTC. Its protein product is CASSLEQLSVEQYF. Drawing the rest from reference TRBV7-2 and TRBJ2-7, the complete variable domain is GAGVSQSPSNKVTEKGKDVELRCDPISGHTALYWYRQSLGQGLEFLIYFQGNSAPDKSGLPSDRFSAERTGGSVSTLTIQRTQQEDSAVYLCASSLEQLSVEQYFGPGTRLTVT.

This chain connects TRBV15 to TRBJ1-1, with D tentatively TRBD1 (5 bases). CDR1 and CDR2 (germline): LNHNV, YYDKDF (reference sequence). The V end was cut by 1 base, the J end by 11 bases, with 11 bases between. CDR3 length: 12 residues. The CDR3: CATSRGPGEAFF. The CDR3 DNA is TGTGCCACCAGCAGAGGACCGGGGGAGGCTTTCTTT.

CDR3: CASSVAFGLAGAGELFF. The CDR3 nucleotides read TGTGCCAGCAGCGTAGCTTTTGGGCTAGCGGGGGCCGGGGAGCTGTTTTTT. The chain links TRBV9 to TRBJ2-2; 10 bases map to TRBD2. The CDR3 extends over 17 amino acids. V shed 0 bases, J shed 6 bases, and the junction held 8 bases outside the gene matches. Per the germline V gene, CDR1 is SGDLS and CDR2 is YYNGEE.

As DNA, the CDR3 is TGTGCCAGCAGTGCAGGGGGCGCTTTCGGCAATCAGCCCCAGCATTTT. The encoded protein is CASSAGGAFGNQPQHF. J is TRBJ1-5 and V is TRBV6-1; 8 bases match TRBD1. This CDR3 contains 16 residues. Germline V gene lookup returns CDR1 MNHNS and CDR2 SASEGT. Unmatched junction bases numbered 7, after V lost 4 bases and J lost 2 bases.

The CDR3, as DNA: TGTGCCAGCAGCTTACAGGAGGGGACTGAAGCTTTCTTT. Its translation is CASSLQEGTEAFF. This chain uses TRBV7-9 with TRBJ1-1; D perhaps matches TRBD1 (5 bases). Trimming removed 2 bases from V and 5 bases from J, with 9 bases in between. Looked up from germline, CDR1 is SEHNR and CDR2 is FQNEAQ (reference sequence). This CDR3 is 13 amino acids long.

The chain is built from TRBV28 and TRBJ2-7; D is ambiguous. V lost 4 bases and J 3 bases, leaving 4 bases between the germline ends. Germline V gene data show CDR1 as MDHEN and CDR2 as SYDVKM. This CDR3 is 11 amino acids long. The CDR3 region has the DNA TGTGCCAGCAGTTCAGTCTACGAGCAGTACTTC. Its protein is CASSSVYEQYF.

This chain links TRBV19 with TRBJ2-7; 9 bases line up with TRBD1. This CDR3 spans 15 amino acids. Germline CDR1 and CDR2: LNHDA and SQIVND (reference sequence). Trimming cost V 5 bases and J 2 bases; bases outside gene matches: 7. The CDR3: CASSGTGRPPYEQYF. The CDR3 DNA follows: TGTGCCAGTAGTGGGACAGGGCGTCCCCCCTACGAGCAGTACTTC.

The genes are TRBV7-9 and TRBJ2-3, with a tentative D call TRBD2 (7 bases). The V gene's germline CDR1 is SEHNR and CDR2 FQNEAQ (reference sequence). The CDR3 covers 16 residues. V lost 5 bases, J lost 3 bases, and 18 bases lay in between. The CDR3, as DNA: TGTGCCAGCAGCAAAGGGGGGGGCGTTGGGACAGATACGCAGTATTTT. Protein product: CASSKGGGVGTDTQYF.

This clone was detected only once. The rearrangement uses TRBV6-5 and TRBJ1-1, with D maybe TRBD1 (6 bases). V lost 5 bases and J lost 7, with 17 bases in between. CDR1 and CDR2 from the germline V gene are MNHEY and SVGAGI. CDR3 length equals 14 residues. CDR3 in amino acids: CASSPGQRPNEAFF. Written as DNA, the CDR3 is TGTGCCAGCAGTCCCGGACAGAGACCGAATGAAGCTTTCTTT.

The chain is built from TRBV5-1 and TRBJ1-1; D possibly corresponds to TRBD1 (5 bases). Germline V gene data show CDR1 as SGHRS and CDR2 as YFSETQ. The CDR3 extends over 14 amino acids. The V and J ends lost 4 bases and 2 bases respectively, with 12 bases between them. CDR3 protein: CASSGGGSNTEAFF. The CDR3 DNA follows: TGCGCCAGCAGCGGCGGGGGATCAAACACTGAAGCTTTCTTT.

The rearrangement uses TRBV5-6 and TRBJ2-3; D is perhaps TRBD1 (6 bases). V was shortened by 5 bases and J by 1 base, with 17 bases between the two germline ends. CDR1 and CDR2 from the germline V gene are SGHDT and YYEEEE. The CDR3 totals 16 residues. The CDR3 sequence: CASRMGWGPRTDTQYF. The CDR3, as DNA: TGTGCCAGCAGGATGGGGTGGGGGCCTCGCACAGATACGCAGTATTTT.

The CDR3 DNA reads as TGCGCCAGCAGCAGCGCGGGGTGGGATACGCAGTATTTT. This codes for CASSSAGWDTQYF. The chain joins TRBV5-1 to TRBJ2-3, with a weak D call TRBD2 (6 bases). The V end lost 4 bases, the J end lost 6 bases, and 12 bases lay between the germline ends. The CDR3 is 13 amino acids. Germline CDR1 reads SGHRS; CDR2 reads YFSETQ.

The V gene is TRBV15, the J gene TRBJ1-2; 9 bases line up with TRBD1. This CDR3 region has 15 residues. The V gene end was trimmed by 0 bases and the J gene end by 8 bases; junction bases not matched to a gene: 7. Per the germline V gene, CDR1 is LNHNV and CDR2 is YYDKDF (reference sequence). The chain's CDR3 is CATSRDRDRVGGYTF. The CDR3 region has the DNA TGTGCCACCAGCAGAGATCGGGACAGGGTAGGGGGCTACACCTTC. The complete variable domain, with remaining parts taken from reference TRBV15 and TRBJ1-2, reads DAMVIQNPRYQVTQFGKPVTLSCSQTLNHNVMYWYQQKSSQAPKLLFHYYDKDFNNEADTPDNFQSRRPNTSFCFLDIRSPGLGDTAMYLCATSRDRDRVGGYTFGSGTRLTVV.

The CDR3 protein is CASSLAFKAGGRTDTQYF. The CDR3 region has the DNA TGTGCCAGCAGCTTAGCCTTTAAAGCGGGGGGGCGCACAGATACGCAGTATTTT. The rearrangement uses TRBV7-8 and TRBJ2-3; 10 bases line up with TRBD2. The V segment lost 0 bases and the J segment 1 base; nucleotides outside the gene matches: 7. Germline values: CDR1 SGHVS, CDR2 FQNEAQ. The CDR3 extends over 18 amino acids.

This sequence joins TRBV7-2 and TRBJ2-2; TRBD1 is a possible D gene (5 bases). V was trimmed by 6 bases and J by 0 bases, leaving 11 bases between them. CDR1 is SGHTA, CDR2 FQGNSA, per germline. The CDR3 loop spans 15 amino acids. The CDR3 DNA follows: TGTGCCAGCAGGGTGGAGACAGCGAACACCGGGGAGCTGTTTTTT. It specifies CASRVETANTGELFF.

The chain couples TRBV19 to TRBJ2-7, with a tentative D call TRBD1 (6 bases). CDR3 size: 14 residues. V lost 4 bases and J lost 3, with 13 bases in between. Germline values: CDR1 LNHDA, CDR2 SQIVND (reference sequence). The CDR3: CASSTGEWNYEQYF. The CDR3 nucleotides are TGTGCCAGTAGTACAGGGGAATGGAACTACGAGCAGTACTTC.

J is TRBJ2-5 and V is TRBV18; maybe TRBD1 (5 bases). CDR1 and CDR2 from the germline V gene are KGHSH and LQKENI. The V and J ends lost 2 bases and 3 bases respectively, with 13 bases between them. The CDR3 has 15 residues. In nucleotides, the CDR3 is TGTGCCAGCTCACCATTTATAGACAGTAAAGAGACCCAGTACTTC. This sequence encodes CASSPFIDSKETQYF. Drawing the rest from reference TRBV18 and TRBJ2-5, the complete variable domain is NAGVMQNPRHLVRRRGQEARLRCSPMKGHSHVYWYRQLPEEGLKFMVYLQKENIIDESGMPKERFSAEFPKEGPSILRIQQVVRGDSAAYFCASSPFIDSKETQYFGPGTRLLVL.

CDR3 in DNA: TGTGCCAGCAGCTTAGAAGCTGGCAGTCGTACTACGGGAAAACTGTTTTTT. Residues: CASSLEAGSRTTGKLFF. The V and J genes are TRBV7-2 and TRBJ1-4; D is undetermined. V shed 1 base and J shed 10 bases, with 22 bases lying between them. The CDR3 is 17 amino acids. Looked up from germline, CDR1 is SGHTA and CDR2 is FQGNSA.

V usage is TRBV4-2 and J usage is TRBJ2-3; TRBD2 might be the D (6 bases). The V gene's germline CDR1 is LGHNA and CDR2 YNFKEQ. This CDR3 comprises 13 residues. The V end was cut by 8 bases, the J end by 1 base, with 10 bases between. The chain's CDR3 is CASGGTGTDTQYF. In DNA form, the CDR3 reads TGTGCCAGCGGGGGGACCGGCACAGATACGCAGTATTTT.